The clone carrying this T cell receptor (beta chain) appeared a few times. What it binds is unknown. The data stem from a study of T cells in Graves' hyperthyroidism and ophthalmopathy. Study-wide results and caveats: The blood repertoire included most of the expanded thyroid clonotypes above 0.001. The model's output predicted ophthalmopathy at a median of roughly 6.9 months prior to onset.

Amplification yielded TCR beta CDR3 regions, with RNA transcripts as the source. The HTBI primer set served for first-round RT-PCR of the TCR CDR3. TCRdb ran MiXCR on the multiplex PCR reads and lists one entry per CDR3 protein. The data contain under 350,000 distinct CDR3 sequences, over 15% of them singletons. CDR3 length: 18 amino acids. Trimming took 0 bases from V and 2 from J; bases not matched to a gene: 7. Germline V gives CDR1 LGHNA, CDR2 YSLEER. It was 10 ml of fresh peripheral blood that supplied the PBMCs. The chain recombines TRBV4-3 with TRBJ2-1, with 10 bases fitting TRBD2. This sequence was found in a woman aged 55-70 years with Graves' ophthalmopathy. Material for sequencing was blood. The CDR3 DNA is TGCGCCAGCAGCCAAGAGAGCAATAGCGGGGGGCCCTACAATGAGCAGTTCTTC. Amino acids: CASSQESNSGGPYNEQFF.